The present TCR beta chain was sequenced within a study of T cells after yellow fever vaccination. Study-level background: Libraries from low-cell-number fractions were prepared with the SMART-Seq v4 Ultra Low Input RNA kit.

With respect to this clonotype: The antigen remains unidentified.

TCRdb used MiXCR to reprocess the 5' RACE reads, holding one entry per CDR3 protein. Counted here are more than 450,000 distinct CDR3 sequences, 20% to 25% occurring once; the ten biggest clones make up roughly 16%. The study's findings and limits: A weaker but faster secondary response was observed, peaking on day 5 versus 15. FACS-sorted repertoires could contain abundant clonotypes contaminating from the bulk population.

V shed 10 bases, J shed 0 bases, and the junction held 4 bases outside the gene matches. This CDR3 region has 14 residues. From germline, CDR1 is MNHEY and CDR2 SVGEGT. The clonotype comes from a man in his late teens or twenties who received the YFV17D yellow fever vaccine. Sequences were derived from PBMCs, sampled 21 days after the first yellow fever vaccination. The V call is TRBV6-2 or TRBV6-3, the J call TRBJ2-1; 9 nucleotides line up with TRBD2. The chain's CDR3 is CANLAGSSYNEQFF. The DNA of the CDR3 is TGTGCCAACCTAGCGGGGAGCTCCTACAATGAGCAGTTCTTC.